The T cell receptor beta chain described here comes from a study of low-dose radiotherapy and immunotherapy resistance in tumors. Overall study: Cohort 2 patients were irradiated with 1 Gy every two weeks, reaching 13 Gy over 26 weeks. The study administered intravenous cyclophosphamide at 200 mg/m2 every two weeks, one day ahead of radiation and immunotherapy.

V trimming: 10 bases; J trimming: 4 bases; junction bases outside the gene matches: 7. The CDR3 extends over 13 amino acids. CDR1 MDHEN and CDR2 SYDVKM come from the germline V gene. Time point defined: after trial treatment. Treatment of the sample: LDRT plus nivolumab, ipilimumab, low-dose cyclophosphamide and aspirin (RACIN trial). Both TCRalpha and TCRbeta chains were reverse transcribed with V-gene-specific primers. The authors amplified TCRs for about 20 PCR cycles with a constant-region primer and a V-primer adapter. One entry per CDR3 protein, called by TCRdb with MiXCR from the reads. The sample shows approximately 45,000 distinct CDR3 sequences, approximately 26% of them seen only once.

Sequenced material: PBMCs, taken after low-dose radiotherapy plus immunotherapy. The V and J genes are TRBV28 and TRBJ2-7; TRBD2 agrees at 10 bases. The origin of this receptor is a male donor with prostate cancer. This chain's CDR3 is CATLSGRGYEQYF. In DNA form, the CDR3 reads TGTGCCACTCTCAGCGGGAGGGGTTACGAGCAGTACTTC.